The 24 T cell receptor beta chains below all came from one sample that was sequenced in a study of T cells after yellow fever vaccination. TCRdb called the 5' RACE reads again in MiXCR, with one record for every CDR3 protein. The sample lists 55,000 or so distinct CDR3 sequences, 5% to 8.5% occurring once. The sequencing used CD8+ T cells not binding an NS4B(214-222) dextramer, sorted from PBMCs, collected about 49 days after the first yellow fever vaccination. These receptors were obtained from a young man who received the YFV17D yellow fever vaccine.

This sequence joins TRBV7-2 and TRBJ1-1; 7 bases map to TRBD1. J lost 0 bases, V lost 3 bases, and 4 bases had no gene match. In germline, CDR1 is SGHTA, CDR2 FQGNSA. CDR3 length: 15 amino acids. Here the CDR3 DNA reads TGTGCCAGCAGCTTTCCGGGACAGATGAACACTGAAGCTTTCTTT. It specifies CASSFPGQMNTEAFF.

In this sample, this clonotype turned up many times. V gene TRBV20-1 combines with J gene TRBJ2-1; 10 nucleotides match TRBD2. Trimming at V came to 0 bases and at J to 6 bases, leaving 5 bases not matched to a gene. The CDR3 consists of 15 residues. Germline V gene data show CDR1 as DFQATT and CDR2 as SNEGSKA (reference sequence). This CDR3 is CSARDGLAGANEQFF. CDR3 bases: TGCAGTGCTAGAGATGGGCTAGCGGGGGCCAATGAGCAGTTCTTC.

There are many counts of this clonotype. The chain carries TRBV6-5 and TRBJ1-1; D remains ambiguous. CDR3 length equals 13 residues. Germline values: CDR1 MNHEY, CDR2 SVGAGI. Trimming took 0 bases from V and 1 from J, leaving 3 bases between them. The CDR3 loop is CASSYSQNTEAFF. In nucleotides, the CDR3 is TGTGCCAGCAGTTACTCACAGAACACTGAAGCTTTCTTT.

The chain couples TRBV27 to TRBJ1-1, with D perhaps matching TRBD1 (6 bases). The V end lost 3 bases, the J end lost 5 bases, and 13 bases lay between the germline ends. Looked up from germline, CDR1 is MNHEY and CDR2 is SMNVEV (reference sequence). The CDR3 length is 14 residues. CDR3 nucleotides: TGTGCCAGCAGTTTTTCAGGGGAAGGGACTGAAGCTTTCTTT. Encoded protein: CASSFSGEGTEAFF.

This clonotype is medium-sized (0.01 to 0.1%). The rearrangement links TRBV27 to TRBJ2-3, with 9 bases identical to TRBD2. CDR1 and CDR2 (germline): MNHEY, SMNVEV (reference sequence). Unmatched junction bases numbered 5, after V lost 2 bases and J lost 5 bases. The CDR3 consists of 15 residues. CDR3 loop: CASSLSSGGLDTQYF. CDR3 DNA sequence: TGTGCCAGCAGTTTAAGTAGCGGGGGCCTAGATACGCAGTATTTT.

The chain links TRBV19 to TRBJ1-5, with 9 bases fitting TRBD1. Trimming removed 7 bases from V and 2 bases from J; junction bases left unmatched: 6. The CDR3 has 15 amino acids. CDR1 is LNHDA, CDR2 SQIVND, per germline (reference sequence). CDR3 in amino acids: CASTGTGLGNQPQHF. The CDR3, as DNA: TGTGCCAGTACTGGGACAGGGCTTGGCAATCAGCCCCAGCATTTT.

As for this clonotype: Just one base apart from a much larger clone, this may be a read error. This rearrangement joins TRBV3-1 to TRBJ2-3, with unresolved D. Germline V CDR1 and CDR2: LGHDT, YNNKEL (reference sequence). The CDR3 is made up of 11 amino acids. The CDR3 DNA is TGTGCCATCAGCCAGGTTTATACGCAGTATTTT. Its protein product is CAISQVYTQYF.

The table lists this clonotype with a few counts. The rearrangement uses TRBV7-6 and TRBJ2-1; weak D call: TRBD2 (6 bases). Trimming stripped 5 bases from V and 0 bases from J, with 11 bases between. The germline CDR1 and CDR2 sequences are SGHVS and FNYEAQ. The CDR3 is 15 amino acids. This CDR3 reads CASSVSGSSYNEQFF. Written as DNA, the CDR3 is TGTGCCAGCAGCGTTAGCGGTAGCTCCTACAATGAGCAGTTCTTC. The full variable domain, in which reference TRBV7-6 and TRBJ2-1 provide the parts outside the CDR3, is GAGVSQSPRYKVTKRGQDVALRCDPISGHVSLYWYRQALGQGPEFLTYFNYEAQQDKSGLPNDRFSAERPEGSISTLTIQRTEQRDSAMYRCASSVSGSSYNEQFFGPGTRLTVL.

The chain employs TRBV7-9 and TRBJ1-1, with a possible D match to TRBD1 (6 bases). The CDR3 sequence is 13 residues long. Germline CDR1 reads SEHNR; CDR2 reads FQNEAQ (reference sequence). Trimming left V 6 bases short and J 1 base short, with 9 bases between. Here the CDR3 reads CASRKGGNTEAFF. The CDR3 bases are TGTGCCAGCAGGAAGGGGGGGAACACTGAAGCTTTCTTT.

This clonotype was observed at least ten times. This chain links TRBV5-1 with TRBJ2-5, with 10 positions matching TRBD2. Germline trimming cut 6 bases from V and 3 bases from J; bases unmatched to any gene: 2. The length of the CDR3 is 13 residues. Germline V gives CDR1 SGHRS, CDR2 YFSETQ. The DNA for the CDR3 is TGCGCCAGCATGGGGACTAGCGAAGAGACCCAGTACTTC. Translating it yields CASMGTSEETQYF.

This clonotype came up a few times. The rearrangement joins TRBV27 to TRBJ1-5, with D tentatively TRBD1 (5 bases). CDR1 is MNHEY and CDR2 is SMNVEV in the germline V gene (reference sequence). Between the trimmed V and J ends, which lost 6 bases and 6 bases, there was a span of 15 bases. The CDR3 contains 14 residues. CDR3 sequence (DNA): TGTGCCAGCAGCCCGGAGGGGAAGGGTCAGCCCCAGCATTTT. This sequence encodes CASSPEGKGQPQHF.

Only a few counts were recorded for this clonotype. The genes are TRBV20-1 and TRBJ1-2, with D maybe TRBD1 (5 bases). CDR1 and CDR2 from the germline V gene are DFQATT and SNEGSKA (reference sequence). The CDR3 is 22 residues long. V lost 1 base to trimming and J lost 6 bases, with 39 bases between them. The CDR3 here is CSARALYIEPGPQPGKWHGYTF. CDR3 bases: TGCAGTGCTAGAGCACTCTACATAGAACCGGGACCCCAACCCGGGAAATGGCATGGCTACACCTTC.

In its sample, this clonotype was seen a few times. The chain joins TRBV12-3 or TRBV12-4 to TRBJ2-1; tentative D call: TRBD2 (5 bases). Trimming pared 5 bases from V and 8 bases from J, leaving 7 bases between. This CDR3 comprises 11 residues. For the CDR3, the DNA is TGTGCCAGCAGTCGGACTGATGAGCAGTTCTTC. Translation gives CASSRTDEQFF.

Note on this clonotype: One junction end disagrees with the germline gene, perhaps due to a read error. The CDR3 spells CASSIGTDITNYGYTF. In DNA form, the CDR3 reads TGTGCCAGCAGCATAGGAACGGACATAACTAACTATGGCTACACCTTC. The gene calls are TRBV13 and TRBJ1-2; the D gene is possibly TRBD1 (5 bases). This CDR3 contains 16 residues. The germline V gene has CDR1 PRHDT and CDR2 FYEKMQ (reference sequence).

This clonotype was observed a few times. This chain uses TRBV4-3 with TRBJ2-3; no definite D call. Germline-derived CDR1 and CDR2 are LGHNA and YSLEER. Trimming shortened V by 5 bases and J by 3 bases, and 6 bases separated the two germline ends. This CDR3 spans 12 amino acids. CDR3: CASSDKTDTQYF. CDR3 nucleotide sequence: TGCGCCAGCAGCGACAAGACAGATACGCAGTATTTT.

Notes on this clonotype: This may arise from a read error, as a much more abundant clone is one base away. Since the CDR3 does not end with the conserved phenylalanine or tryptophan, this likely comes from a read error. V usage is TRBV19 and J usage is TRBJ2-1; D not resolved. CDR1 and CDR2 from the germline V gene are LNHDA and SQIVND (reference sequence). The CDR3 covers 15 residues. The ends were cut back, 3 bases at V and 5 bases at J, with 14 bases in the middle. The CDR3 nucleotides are TGTGCCAGTAGTATTTCCCCCTTCTTCGACAATGAGCAGTTCTTA. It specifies CASSISPFFDNEQFL.

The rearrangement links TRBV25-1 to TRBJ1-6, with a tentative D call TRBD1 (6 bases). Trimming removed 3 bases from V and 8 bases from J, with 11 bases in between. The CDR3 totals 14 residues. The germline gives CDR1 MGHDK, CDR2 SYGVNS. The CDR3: CASSDYREYSPLHF. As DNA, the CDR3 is TGTGCCAGCAGTGACTACAGGGAGTATTCACCCCTCCACTTT.

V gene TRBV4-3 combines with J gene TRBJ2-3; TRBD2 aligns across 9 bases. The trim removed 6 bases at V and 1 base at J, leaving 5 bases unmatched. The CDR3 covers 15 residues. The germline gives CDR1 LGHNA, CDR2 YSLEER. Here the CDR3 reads CASRPSSGGTDTQYF. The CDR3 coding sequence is TGCGCCAGCAGACCCTCTAGCGGGGGCACAGATACGCAGTATTTT.

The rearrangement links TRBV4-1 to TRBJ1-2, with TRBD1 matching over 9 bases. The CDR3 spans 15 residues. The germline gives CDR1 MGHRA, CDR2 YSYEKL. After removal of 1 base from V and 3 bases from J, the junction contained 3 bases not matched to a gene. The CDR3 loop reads CASSQVTGGDYGYTF. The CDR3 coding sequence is TGCGCCAGCAGCCAAGTGACAGGGGGGGACTATGGCTACACCTTC.

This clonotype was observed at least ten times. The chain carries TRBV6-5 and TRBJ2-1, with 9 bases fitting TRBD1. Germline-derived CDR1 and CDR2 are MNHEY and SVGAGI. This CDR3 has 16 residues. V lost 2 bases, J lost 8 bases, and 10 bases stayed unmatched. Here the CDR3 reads CASSYAPGQGKDEQFF. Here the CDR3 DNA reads TGTGCCAGCAGTTACGCCCCGGGACAGGGTAAGGATGAGCAGTTCTTC.

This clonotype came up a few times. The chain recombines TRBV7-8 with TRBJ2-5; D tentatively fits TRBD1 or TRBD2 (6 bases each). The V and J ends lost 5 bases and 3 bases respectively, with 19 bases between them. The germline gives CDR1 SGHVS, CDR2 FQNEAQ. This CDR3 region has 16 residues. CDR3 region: CASSRLVGGPEETQYF. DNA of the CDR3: TGTGCCAGCAGCCGGCTGGTCGGGGGCCCTGAAGAGACCCAGTACTTC.

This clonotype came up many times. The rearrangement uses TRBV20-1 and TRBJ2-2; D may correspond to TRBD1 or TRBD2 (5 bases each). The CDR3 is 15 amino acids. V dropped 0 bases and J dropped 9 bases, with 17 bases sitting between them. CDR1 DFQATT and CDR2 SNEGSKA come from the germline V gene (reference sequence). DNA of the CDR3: TGCAGTGCTAGAGATCCGGGGCGCCCGGGCTGGGAGCTGTTTTTT. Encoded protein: CSARDPGRPGWELFF.

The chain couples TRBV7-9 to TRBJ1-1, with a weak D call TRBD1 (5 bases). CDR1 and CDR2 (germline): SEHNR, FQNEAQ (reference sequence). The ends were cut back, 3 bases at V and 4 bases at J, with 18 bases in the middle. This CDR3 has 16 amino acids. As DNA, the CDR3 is TGTGCCAGCAGCTTGAGGGCCGCCAGGGAGGCCACTGAAGCTTTCTTT. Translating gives CASSLRAAREATEAFF.

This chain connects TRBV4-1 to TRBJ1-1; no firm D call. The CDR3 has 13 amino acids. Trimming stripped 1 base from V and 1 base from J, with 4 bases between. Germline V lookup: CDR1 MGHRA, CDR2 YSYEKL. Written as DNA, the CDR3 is TGCGCCAGCAGCCAAGTGAGGAACACTGAAGCTTTCTTT. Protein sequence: CASSQVRNTEAFF.